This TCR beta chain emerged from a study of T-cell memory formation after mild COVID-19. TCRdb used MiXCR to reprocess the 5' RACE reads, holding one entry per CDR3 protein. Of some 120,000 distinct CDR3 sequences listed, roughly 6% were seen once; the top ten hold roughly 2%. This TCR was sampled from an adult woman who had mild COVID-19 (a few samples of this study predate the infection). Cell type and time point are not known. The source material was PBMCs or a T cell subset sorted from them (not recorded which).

CDR3 coding DNA: TGTGCCAGCAGACATACCGGGCCGCGAGGCGAGCAGTACTTC. Protein product: CASRHTGPRGEQYF. The rearrangement joins TRBV18 to TRBJ2-7; D is unresolved. This CDR3 contains 14 residues. The V end was cut by 8 bases, the J end by 6 bases, with 20 bases between. Germline CDR1 is KGHSH and CDR2 is LQKENI.